This TCR beta chain is drawn from a study of shared clonotypes between healthy human individuals. The table came from immunoSEQ multiplex PCR; TCRdb's copy has only in-frame clones and leaves some out. This sample has under 550,000 clones, with 95% to 97% found just once. The investigators split CD4+ cells into a CD45RA+ naive subset and a CD45RA-negative memory subset. Germline loops: CDR1 SGHRS, CDR2 YFSETQ. CDR3 size: 17 residues. Trimming removed 4 bases from V and 0 bases from J, with 16 bases in between. The chain is built from TRBV5-1 and TRBJ2-2; unclear D gene. The TCR originated in a woman aged 25-40 years in good health. Sequencing was done on a sample of naive CD4+ T cells sorted from blood. Subset of the sample: CD45RA+ positively selected. The CDR3 coding sequence is TGCGCCAGCAGCCCTCGGGTGGATAGGGCGAACACCGGGGAGCTGTTTTTT. It codes for CASSPRVDRANTGELFF.